This T cell receptor beta chain stems from a study of T cell changes during pregnancy in multiple sclerosis. This clone was picked up one time. Profiled with immunoSEQ multiplex PCR; TCRdb holds only in-frame clones, not every one. The data hold about 93,000 clones, with approximately 92% observed a single time. CDR1 and CDR2 from the germline V gene are SGHRS and YFSETQ. CDR3 length: 17 amino acids. The V gene end was trimmed by 3 bases and the J gene end by 5 bases; junction bases not matched to a gene: 12. This clonotype originated in a female donor with multiple sclerosis, enrolled in a pregnancy study. The source was peripheral blood, collected after pregnancy. The rearrangement uses TRBV5-1 and TRBJ2-2; 8 bases are shared with TRBD2. CDR3 DNA sequence: TGCGCCAGCAGCTCAGGACTAGCTTCAGTGGGTACCGGGGAGCTGTTTTTT. Its protein is CASSSGLASVGTGELFF.